Presented here are 12 T cell receptor beta chains from one specimen sequenced in a study of cytomegalovirus exposure and HLA in healthy donors. TCRdb keeps only in-frame clones here, not all; method: immunoSEQ multiplex PCR. The profile shows some 110,000 clones, 86% of them singletons. The sequencing input was PBMCs. These receptors all come from a man aged 18-30 years in good health and CMV-seronegative.

This clone was counted only a few times. This chain uses TRBV6-7 with TRBJ2-7; 7 nucleotides line up with TRBD1. TRBV6-7 is sorted into the ORF group, with uncertain function. V was clipped by 9 bases and J by 3 bases; unmatched bases: 2. The CDR3 runs 11 residues. The CDR3 DNA reads TGTGCCAGAGGGGACAGCTACGAGCAGTACTTC. This gives the protein CARGDSYEQYF.

The chain uses TRBV27 and TRBJ1-5; a possible D gene is TRBD1 (6 bases). The germline V and J ends were trimmed by 4 bases and 1 base, with 17 bases remaining between them. This CDR3 contains 17 residues. Germline lookup yields CDR1 MNHEY and CDR2 SMNVEV (reference sequence). The DNA of the CDR3 is TGTGCCAGCAGTTGGGGGGGCGCGGATGGGAGCAATCAGCCCCAGCATTTT. Amino acid sequence: CASSWGGADGSNQPQHF.

J is TRBJ2-5 and V is TRBV7-8, with D perhaps TRBD2 (6 bases). The germline V gene encodes CDR1 SGHVS and CDR2 FQNEAQ. This CDR3 spans 17 amino acids. Trimming took 2 bases from V and 1 from J, leaving 17 bases between them. CDR3 amino acids: CASSLILLPSAQETQYF. The CDR3 DNA follows: TGTGCCAGCAGCTTAATACTCCTGCCTAGCGCCCAAGAGACCCAGTACTTC.

The V call is TRBV18, the J call TRBJ1-1; TRBD1 might be the D (6 bases). V shed 6 bases and J shed 6 bases, with 17 bases lying between them. The CDR3 runs to 14 residues. CDR1 and CDR2 (germline): KGHSH, LQKENI. CDR3 sequence: CASSQSTGLSEAFF. The CDR3 nucleotides read TGTGCCAGCTCTCAGTCGACAGGTCTCTCTGAAGCTTTCTTT.

V and J are TRBV5-1 and TRBJ2-5, with D possibly being TRBD1 (7 bases). Germline assignment: CDR1 SGHRS and CDR2 YFSETQ. The CDR3 contains 14 residues. V lost 5 bases and J lost 3, with 14 bases in between. CDR3 bases: TGCGCCAGCAGGTCCCCAGGGGGGAAAGAGACCCAGTACTTC. It codes for CASRSPGGKETQYF.

This clone was seen just once. CDR3 in DNA: TGTGCCATCAGTGAGACCCCGGGACAGAACTATGGCTACACCTTC. It codes for CAISETPGQNYGYTF. The chain couples TRBV10-3 to TRBJ1-2, with TRBD1 identical over 7 bases. CDR3 length: 15 amino acids. The V gene's germline CDR1 is ENHRY and CDR2 SYGVKD. V lost 2 bases and J lost 2; bases outside the gene matches: 5.

This chain's CDR3 is CAWSTGGPNEQFF. The CDR3 nucleotides read TGTGCCTGGAGTACAGGGGGCCCTAATGAGCAGTTCTTC. The chain has TRBV30 and TRBJ2-1; 9 nucleotides align to TRBD1. The J segment lost 7 bases and the V segment lost 2 bases, leaving 3 bases of the junction unmatched. The CDR3 is 13 amino acids. Germline V CDR1 and CDR2: GTSNPN, SVGIG (reference sequence). The full variable domain, with the rest looked up from reference TRBV30 and TRBJ2-1, is SQTIHQWPATLVQPVGSPLSLECTVEGTSNPNLYWYRQAAGRGLQLLFYSVGIGQISSEVPQNLSASRPQDRQFILSSKKLLLSDSGFYLCAWSTGGPNEQFFGPGTRLTVL.

The sample holds a few counts of this clone. The genes are TRBV6-1 and TRBJ2-5; 11 nucleotides match TRBD2. This CDR3 is built from 15 residues. CDR1 and CDR2 from the germline V gene are MNHNS and SASEGT. With 2 bases clipped from V and 5 bases from J, the junction kept 4 bases outside the gene matches. The DNA of the CDR3 is TGTGCCAGCAGTGAACTAGCGGGAGGCCTGGAGACCCAGTACTTC. Residues: CASSELAGGLETQYF.

The chain joins TRBV27 to TRBJ1-2; weak D call: TRBD1 (6 bases). The V end lost 5 bases, the J end lost 7 bases, and 17 bases lay between the germline ends. This CDR3 contains 14 residues. Germline V gene sequence: CDR1 MNHEY, CDR2 SMNVEV (reference sequence). The CDR3 reads CASSLQGPRSGYTF. In DNA form, the CDR3 reads TGTGCCAGCAGTCTCCAGGGGCCGCGGAGTGGCTACACCTTC.

The chain links TRBV6-5 to TRBJ1-4; D gene uncertain. Germline V lookup: CDR1 MNHEY, CDR2 SVGAGI. The CDR3 has 15 residues. Trimming took off 5 bases at V and 0 bases at J, with 10 bases between the two ends. CDR3 sequence reads: CASSQRETTNEKLFF. DNA for the CDR3: TGTGCCAGCAGTCAAAGAGAGACAACTAATGAAAAACTGTTTTTT.

The V call is TRBV6-6, the J call TRBJ2-5, with 14 bases aligning to TRBD2. J gave up 1 base and V 6 bases, and 4 bases lay outside the gene matches. This CDR3 is 16 amino acids long. CDR1 and CDR2 (germline): MNHNY, SVGAGI (reference sequence). DNA of the CDR3: TGTGCCAGCAGAGGGACTAGCGGGGGCCTCCAAGAGACCCAGTACTTC. It codes for CASRGTSGGLQETQYF.

V is TRBV4-1 and J is TRBJ1-1; D not certain. The V gene lost 0 bases and the J gene lost 1 base, with 15 bases spanning the gap. CDR3 length: 17 amino acids. The germline V gene encodes CDR1 MGHRA and CDR2 YSYEKL. In nucleotides, the CDR3 is TGCGCCAGCAGCCAAGATCCTCCAGGAACTTCGAACACTGAAGCTTTCTTT. Translated, it gives CASSQDPPGTSNTEAFF.